The next 30 T cell receptor beta chains were all read from a single sample in a study of T cell responses to AZD1222 COVID-19 vaccine. The table came from immunoSEQ multiplex PCR; TCRdb's copy has only in-frame clones and leaves some out. The sample has over 150,000 clones; 85% to 90% are singletons. The material was peripheral blood, obtained 28 days after the second AZD1222 dose. The receptors were gathered from an adult who received the AZD1222 COVID-19 vaccine.

The V gene is TRBV7-6, the J gene TRBJ2-3; 7 bases are a match to TRBD1. There are 14 residues in the CDR3. Germline trimming cut 1 base from V and 5 bases from J; bases unmatched to any gene: 3. Germline V gene sequence: CDR1 SGHVS, CDR2 FNYEAQ. The CDR3 loop is CASSLGTGGDTQYF. The CDR3, as DNA: TGTGCCAGCAGCTTAGGGACAGGAGGAGATACGCAGTATTTT.

This clone is a singleton in its sample. V and J are TRBV29-1 and TRBJ2-1; 8 bases agree with TRBD1. The CDR3 spans 11 residues. Germline values: CDR1 SQVTM, CDR2 ANQGSEA. The trim removed 6 bases at V and 9 bases at J, leaving 4 bases unmatched. The CDR3 loop reads CSVETGVEQFF. DNA of the CDR3: TGCAGCGTGGAGACAGGGGTTGAGCAGTTCTTC.

This chain joins TRBV12-3 or TRBV12-4 and TRBJ1-2; 7 bases align to TRBD1. CDR3 length: 12 residues. The J segment lost 6 bases and the V segment lost 5 bases, leaving 3 bases of the junction unmatched. The CDR3 sequence: CASSAGQDGYTF. The CDR3 DNA reads as TGTGCCAGCAGTGCCGGACAGGATGGCTACACCTTC.

The V and J genes are TRBV14 and TRBJ1-1; D ambiguous. V was cut by 1 base and J by 11 bases, with 14 bases left in between. This CDR3 is 13 amino acids long. Germline assignment: CDR1 SGHDN and CDR2 FVKESK. The CDR3 bases are TGTGCCAGCAGCCAAGTTCGGGGTAGAGAGGCTTTCTTT. Translation gives CASSQVRGREAFF.

This clone has just one count. This rearrangement joins TRBV20-1 to TRBJ2-5; 7 nucleotides match TRBD2. The germline V gene has CDR1 DFQATT and CDR2 SNEGSKA (reference sequence). This CDR3 is 16 amino acids long. V lost 3 bases and J lost 3; bases outside the gene matches: 13. The CDR3 loop reads CSASRIERAGKETQYF. The CDR3 bases are TGCAGTGCTAGTAGGATAGAGCGAGCGGGGAAAGAGACCCAGTACTTC.

Note on this clone: The sample carries other DNA sequences with the same CDR3. V is TRBV19 and J is TRBJ2-1; 9 bases line up with TRBD2. The CDR3 contains 15 residues. Losses at the gene ends were 3 bases for V and 4 bases for J; bases not matched to a gene: 4. CDR1 and CDR2 from the germline V gene are LNHDA and SQIVND (reference sequence). The CDR3 spells CASSISSGGYNEQFF. As DNA, the CDR3 is TGTGCCAGTAGTATTTCCAGCGGGGGGTACAATGAGCAGTTCTTC.

The rearrangement links TRBV7-2 to TRBJ2-2, with D perhaps TRBD2 (7 bases). The V end lost 0 bases, the J end lost 3 bases, and 17 bases lay between the germline ends. The germline V gene has CDR1 SGHTA and CDR2 FQGNSA. The CDR3 runs to 18 residues. CDR3 sequence (DNA): TGTGCCAGCAGCTTAGCAATTAGACGGGGGGCTCACACCGGGGAGCTGTTTTTT. Protein: CASSLAIRRGAHTGELFF.

This chain links TRBV18 with TRBJ2-2, with D hard to call. V was shortened by 4 bases and J by 3 bases, with 9 bases between the two germline ends. Germline CDR1 KGHSH, CDR2 LQKENI. This CDR3 has 14 residues. CDR3 DNA: TGTGCCAGCTCACTTACAGAATACACCGGGGAGCTGTTTTTT. Its protein is CASSLTEYTGELFF.

The J gene is TRBJ1-2, the V gene TRBV5-4; TRBD1 matches 9 bases. Germline V lookup: CDR1 SGHNT, CDR2 YYREEE (reference sequence). CDR3 length equals 13 residues. V gave up 3 bases and J gave up 8 bases; unmatched junction bases: 5. CDR3: CASSSQGAQGYTF. Written as DNA, the CDR3 is TGTGCCAGCAGCTCACAGGGGGCCCAAGGCTACACCTTC.

The sample holds one count of this clone. This chain joins TRBV6-5 and TRBJ1-2; 10 nucleotides line up with TRBD1. The CDR3 contains 15 residues. Germline assignment: CDR1 MNHEY and CDR2 SVGAGI. J lost 2 bases, V lost 5 bases, and 5 bases had no gene match. Here the CDR3 DNA reads TGTGCCAGCAGTCAGATGGGACAGGGGAACTATGGCTACACCTTC. Its protein is CASSQMGQGNYGYTF.

The rearrangement uses TRBV7-3 and TRBJ2-2; D is uncertain. This CDR3 is built from 13 residues. From germline, CDR1 is SGHTA and CDR2 FQGTGA. V was trimmed by 5 bases and J by 4 bases, leaving 8 bases between them. The CDR3, as DNA: TGTGCCAGCAGCGGCAGTACCACCGGGGAGCTGTTTTTT. Translation gives CASSGSTTGELFF.

The CDR3 loop is CASSPSAGGHYEQYF. The CDR3, as DNA: TGTGCCAGCTCACCCTCGGCGGGGGGGCACTACGAGCAGTACTTC. The chain recombines TRBV18 with TRBJ2-7; 9 bases fit TRBD2. In germline, CDR1 is KGHSH, CDR2 LQKENI. V gave up 3 bases and J gave up 3 bases; unmatched junction bases: 6. The CDR3 totals 15 residues.

V gene TRBV2 combines with J gene TRBJ1-2; perhaps TRBD1 as D (6 bases). The V end was cut by 7 bases, the J end by 5 bases, with 20 bases between. Per the germline V gene, CDR1 is SNHLY and CDR2 is FYNNEI. CDR3 length: 15 amino acids. CDR3 bases: TGTGCCAGCATCACTGAGTGGGGGGCAGGGTATGGCTACACCTTC. This sequence encodes CASITEWGAGYGYTF.

The rearrangement links TRBV7-2 to TRBJ1-5; 8 positions match TRBD1. This CDR3 has 15 residues. In germline, CDR1 is SGHTA, CDR2 FQGNSA. The junction had 11 bases not matched to a gene; V was cut back by 6 bases and J by 7 bases. In DNA, the CDR3 is TGTGCCAGCAGTTCCGGATTAGACAGGGGCCAGCCCCAGCATTTT. Translated: CASSSGLDRGQPQHF.

The chain is built from TRBV6-6 and TRBJ1-3; D is undetermined. Looked up from germline, CDR1 is MNHNY and CDR2 is SVGAGI (reference sequence). V was pared by 4 bases and J by 4 bases, with 8 bases between. This CDR3 is built from 13 residues. CDR3 nucleotide sequence: TGTGCCAGCAGTTTGGGGTTCGGAAACACCATATATTTT. This translates into CASSLGFGNTIYF.

The V gene is TRBV2, the J gene TRBJ1-3; D gene ambiguous. The V end was cut by 2 bases, the J end by 0 bases, with 2 bases between. This CDR3 is built from 13 residues. Germline V lookup: CDR1 SNHLY, CDR2 FYNNEI. CDR3 region: CASSEHSGNTIYF. The DNA for the CDR3 is TGTGCCAGCAGTGAACACTCTGGAAACACCATATATTTT.

The rearrangement links TRBV5-1 to TRBJ2-6, with D uncertain. Germline CDR1 SGHRS, CDR2 YFSETQ. The V gene lost 2 bases and the J gene lost 0 bases, with 12 bases spanning the gap. There are 17 residues in the CDR3. This CDR3 reads CASSLVVMGSGANVLTF. Written as DNA, the CDR3 is TGCGCCAGCAGCTTAGTTGTCATGGGCTCTGGGGCCAACGTCCTGACTTTC.

The rearrangement uses TRBV28 and TRBJ1-1; 9 nucleotides agree with TRBD1. This CDR3 spans 16 amino acids. V lost 6 bases and J lost 5; bases outside the gene matches: 13. The germline CDR1 and CDR2 sequences are MDHEN and SYDVKM. CDR3 amino acids: CASSNPGTGPGTEAFF. The DNA for the CDR3 is TGTGCCAGCAGCAATCCCGGGACAGGGCCGGGTACTGAAGCTTTCTTT.

This chain uses TRBV10-3 with TRBJ1-2, with a tentative D call TRBD1 (5 bases). V lost 3 bases to trimming and J lost 4 bases, with 15 bases between them. Per the germline V gene, CDR1 is ENHRY and CDR2 is SYGVKD. The CDR3 loop spans 15 amino acids. CDR3 DNA: TGTGCCATCAGTGACCCCGGGGCAGGTGGCTATGGCTACACCTTC. It specifies CAISDPGAGGYGYTF.

The rearrangement joins TRBV30 to TRBJ1-2; D is ambiguous. V lost 4 bases, J lost 5 bases, and 14 bases lay in between. This CDR3 spans 13 amino acids. The germline CDR1 and CDR2 sequences are GTSNPN and SVGIG (reference sequence). Written as DNA, the CDR3 is TGTGCCTGGACCCCAAATGCGAGATATGGCTACACCTTC. Its protein is CAWTPNARYGYTF.

The chain has TRBV20-1 and TRBJ2-5; TRBD2 matches at 8 bases. The CDR3 extends over 13 amino acids. Trimming took 3 bases from V and 5 from J; bases not matched to a gene: 5. The germline V gene has CDR1 DFQATT and CDR2 SNEGSKA (reference sequence). The CDR3, as DNA: TGCAGTGCTAGTCCAGCGGGGGCTGAGACCCAGTACTTC. This encodes CSASPAGAETQYF.

CDR3 DNA: TGTGCCAGCACCGGGTTGACTAATGAAAAACTGTTTTTT. Amino acid sequence: CASTGLTNEKLFF. This chain connects TRBV6-6 to TRBJ1-4, with unresolved D. From germline, CDR1 is MNHNY and CDR2 SVGAGI (reference sequence). Trimming pared 7 bases from V and 2 bases from J, leaving 8 bases between. The length of the CDR3 is 13 residues.

V usage is TRBV7-9 and J usage is TRBJ1-5; a possible D gene is TRBD1 (6 bases). Trimming cost V 1 base and J 7 bases, with 14 bases left between them. The length of the CDR3 is 15 residues. Germline values: CDR1 SEHNR, CDR2 FQNEAQ (reference sequence). DNA for the CDR3: TGTGCCAGCAGCTTAGACAGGGAGGTAGGCCAGCCCCAGCATTTT. Its translation is CASSLDREVGQPQHF. Supplemented by reference TRBV7-9 and TRBJ1-5, the full variable domain reads DTGVSQNPRHKITKRGQNVTFRCDPISEHNRLYWYRQTLGQGPEFLTYFQNEAQLEKSRLLSDRFSAERPKGSFSTLEIQRTEQGDSAMYLCASSLDREVGQPQHFGDGTRLSIL.

This chain joins TRBV2 and TRBJ2-7; 11 bases align to TRBD1. CDR1 and CDR2 from the germline V gene are SNHLY and FYNNEI. CDR3 length: 15 residues. The V segment lost 6 bases and the J segment 3 bases; nucleotides outside the gene matches: 7. The CDR3 region is CASRDSGTGGYEQYF. Here the CDR3 DNA reads TGTGCCAGCAGGGACTCCGGGACAGGGGGCTACGAGCAGTACTTC.

V and J are TRBV4-2 and TRBJ1-2; D possibly corresponds to TRBD1 (5 bases). Germline CDR1 and CDR2: LGHNA and YNFKEQ. Trimming took off 1 base at V and 5 bases at J, with 32 bases between the two ends. This CDR3 has 21 amino acids. The DNA for the CDR3 is TGTGCCAGCAGCCAAGCCGTGATTTTTCAGGGCGCCGGTTCCCTCACATATGGCTACACCTTC. Its translation is CASSQAVIFQGAGSLTYGYTF.

The V and J genes are TRBV6-6 and TRBJ2-7; D possibly matches TRBD1 or TRBD2 (5 bases each). CDR1 and CDR2 from the germline V gene are MNHNY and SVGAGI (reference sequence). V was trimmed by 3 bases and J by 4 bases, leaving 16 bases between them. The CDR3 covers 15 residues. The CDR3, as DNA: TGTGCCAGCAGTTATGAAGCGTGGGGGTCTTACGAGCAGTACTTC. Amino acid sequence: CASSYEAWGSYEQYF.

The rearrangement joins TRBV5-1 to TRBJ2-4; the match to TRBD2 covers 9 bases. This CDR3 comprises 17 residues. With 2 bases clipped from V and 0 bases from J, the junction kept 6 bases outside the gene matches. Germline V gives CDR1 SGHRS, CDR2 YFSETQ. CDR3 in amino acids: CASSLAGGAEAKNIQYF. The CDR3 DNA follows: TGCGCCAGCAGCTTAGCGGGGGGCGCGGAAGCCAAAAACATTCAGTACTTC.

This chain links TRBV6-2 or TRBV6-3 with TRBJ1-2; D remains unclear. This CDR3 has 12 residues. V was trimmed by 2 bases and J by 8 bases, leaving 9 bases between them. Germline V CDR1 and CDR2: MNHEY, SVGEGT. The CDR3 here is CASSYPLIGYTF. The CDR3 DNA is TGTGCCAGCAGTTACCCGCTTATCGGCTACACCTTC.

This chain joins TRBV6-5 and TRBJ1-6, with D uncertain. V lost 6 bases, J lost 10 bases, and 10 bases lay in between. The V gene's germline CDR1 is MNHEY and CDR2 SVGAGI. This CDR3 has 12 residues. This CDR3 is CASRLSGSPLHF. The CDR3 DNA follows: TGTGCCAGCAGACTCAGCGGCTCACCCCTCCACTTT.

The chain is built from TRBV2 and TRBJ2-7; 9 nucleotides agree with TRBD1. Germline V gene sequence: CDR1 SNHLY, CDR2 FYNNEI. The CDR3 spans 15 residues. The V and J ends lost 6 bases and 5 bases, in that order; junction bases with no gene match: 11. Written as DNA, the CDR3 is TGTGCCAGCAGCCGCACACAGGGGGCTCTGGACGAGCAGTACTTC. This codes for CASSRTQGALDEQYF.